The clone carrying this TCR beta chain has ten or more counts. Antigen: not known. This sample is part of a study of blood T cells in healthy people across ages. Study-level points and caveats: The study could not conclusively compare naive and antigen-experienced cells, given its unsorted PBMCs. The authors considered diversity estimates from one million T cells to be underestimates.

For the second PCR, which ran for 7 to 11 cycles, a sample-barcoded 5' primer and a J-beta primer mix were used. Tagging of each cDNA molecule was performed by a template-switch adaptor with 12 random nucleotides. The study obtained at least 2.5 million CDR3-containing paired-end reads from every sample. TCRdb ran MiXCR on the 5' RACE reads and lists one entry per CDR3 protein. This table holds hundreds of thousands of distinct CDR3 sequences, around 21% found once. The CDR3 has 19 amino acids. Germline loops: CDR1 MGHDK, CDR2 SYGVNS. The ends were cut back, 1 base at V and 2 bases at J, with 21 bases in the middle.

The chain is built from TRBV25-1 and TRBJ1-3, with D tentatively TRBD1 (5 bases). The sequenced sample was blood. This TCR was sampled from a man in his 70s in good health. CDR3 sequence (DNA): TGTGCCAGCAGTGAATTAACCCGGGACGCTTATACTCCTGGAAACACCATATATTTT. This translates into CASSELTRDAYTPGNTIYF. The whole variable domain, remainder taken from reference TRBV25-1 and TRBJ1-3, is EADIYQTPRYLVIGTGKKITLECSQTMGHDKMYWYQQDPGMELHLIHYSYGVNSTEKGDLSSESTVSRIRTEHFPLTLESARPSHTSQYLCASSELTRDAYTPGNTIYFGEGSWLTVV.